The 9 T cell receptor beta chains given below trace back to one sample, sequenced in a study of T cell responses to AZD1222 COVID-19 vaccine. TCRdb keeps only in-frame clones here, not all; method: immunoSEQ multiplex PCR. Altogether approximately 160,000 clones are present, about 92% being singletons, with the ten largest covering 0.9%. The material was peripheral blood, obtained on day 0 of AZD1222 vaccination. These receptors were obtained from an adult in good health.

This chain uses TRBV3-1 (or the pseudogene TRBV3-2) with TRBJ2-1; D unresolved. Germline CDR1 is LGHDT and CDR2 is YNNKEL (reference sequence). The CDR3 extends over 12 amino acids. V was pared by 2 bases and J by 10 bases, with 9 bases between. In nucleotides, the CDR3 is TGTGCCAGCAGCCAATCAACGGTCGAGCAGTTCTTC. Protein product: CASSQSTVEQFF.

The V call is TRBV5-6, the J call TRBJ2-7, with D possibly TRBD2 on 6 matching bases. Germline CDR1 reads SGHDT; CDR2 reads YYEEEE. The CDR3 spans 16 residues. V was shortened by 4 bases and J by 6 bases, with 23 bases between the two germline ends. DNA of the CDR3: TGTGCCAGCAGCCTTGAAGGGCGGAGGGGTTTCGCCGAGCAGTACTTC. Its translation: CASSLEGRRGFAEQYF. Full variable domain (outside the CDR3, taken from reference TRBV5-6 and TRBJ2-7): DAGVTQSPTHLIKTRGQQVTLRCSPKSGHDTVSWYQQALGQGPQFIFQYYEEEERQRGNFPDRFSGHQFPNYSSELNVNALLLGDSALYLCASSLEGRRGFAEQYFGPGTRLTVT.

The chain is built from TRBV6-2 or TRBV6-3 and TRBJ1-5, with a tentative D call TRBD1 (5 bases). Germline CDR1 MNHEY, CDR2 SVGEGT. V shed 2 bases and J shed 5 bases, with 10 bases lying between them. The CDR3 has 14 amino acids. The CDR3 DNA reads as TGTGCCAGCAGTTACGGGGGAAACGATCAGCCCCAGCATTTT. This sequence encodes CASSYGGNDQPQHF.

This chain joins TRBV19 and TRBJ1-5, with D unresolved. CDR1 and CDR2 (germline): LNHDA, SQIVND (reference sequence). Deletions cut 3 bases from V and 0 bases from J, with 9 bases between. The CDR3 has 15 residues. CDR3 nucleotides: TGTGCCAGTAGTATGACGGGGTATAGCAATCAGCCCCAGCATTTT. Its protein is CASSMTGYSNQPQHF.

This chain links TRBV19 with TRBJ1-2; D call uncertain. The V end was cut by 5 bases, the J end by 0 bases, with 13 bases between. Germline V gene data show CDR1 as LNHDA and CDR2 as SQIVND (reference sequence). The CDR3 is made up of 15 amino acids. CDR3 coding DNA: TGTGCCAGTAGTCTACTTAGTGGTACTAACTATGGCTACACCTTC. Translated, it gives CASSLLSGTNYGYTF.

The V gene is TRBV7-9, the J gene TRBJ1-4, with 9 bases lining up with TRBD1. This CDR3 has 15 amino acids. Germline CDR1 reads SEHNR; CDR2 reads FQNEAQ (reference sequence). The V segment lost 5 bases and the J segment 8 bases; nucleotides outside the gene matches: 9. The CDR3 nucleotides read TGTGCCAGCAGCCCGACGGACAGGGGTTGGGAAAAACTGTTTTTT. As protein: CASSPTDRGWEKLFF.

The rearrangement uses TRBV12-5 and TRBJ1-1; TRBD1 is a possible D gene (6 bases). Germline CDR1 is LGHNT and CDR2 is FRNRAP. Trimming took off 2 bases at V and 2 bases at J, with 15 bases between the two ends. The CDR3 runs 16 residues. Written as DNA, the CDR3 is TGTGCTAGTGGTTTGTTCCTCGGACAGACTAACACTGAAGCTTTCTTT. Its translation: CASGLFLGQTNTEAFF.

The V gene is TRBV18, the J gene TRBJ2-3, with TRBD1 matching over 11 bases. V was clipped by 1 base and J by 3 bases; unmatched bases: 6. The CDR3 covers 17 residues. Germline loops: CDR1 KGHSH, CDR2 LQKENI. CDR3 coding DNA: TGTGCCAGCTCACCACGCCGGGACAGGGGGTCAACAGATACGCAGTATTTT. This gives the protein CASSPRRDRGSTDTQYF.

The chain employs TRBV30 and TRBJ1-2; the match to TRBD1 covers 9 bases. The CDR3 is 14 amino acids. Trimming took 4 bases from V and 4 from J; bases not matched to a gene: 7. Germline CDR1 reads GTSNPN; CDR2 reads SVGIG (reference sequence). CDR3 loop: CAWIYRGLSYGYTF. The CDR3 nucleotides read TGTGCCTGGATTTACAGGGGGCTCAGCTATGGCTACACCTTC.